This T cell receptor beta chain was documented in a study of vaccination and CD4 T cells after COVID-19 (dated by TCRdb to between 2021 and 2023). Notes on the research overall: SARS-CoV-2 positivity had been established in the convalescent patients by nasal swab PCR, and mild disease was recorded in several of these patients and severe disease in one. The convalescent cohort comprised six males and four females, including two Hispanic individuals, seven Caucasians, two Asians and one multiracial person. Two doses of either the Pfizer-BioNTech BNT162b2 vaccine (n=8) or the Moderna mRNA-1273 vaccine (n=2) were administered to participants. Post-COVID blood samples were collected from convalescent patients a median of about 92 days after diagnosis, with a range of about 30 to 161 days. Post-vaccine blood samples were taken a median of about 72 days after the second vaccine dose, with a range of about 13 to 250 days. The cultures were stimulated with overlapping spike peptide pools from SARS-CoV-2 and from the common cold coronaviruses HCoV-NL63, HCoV-OC43 and HCoV-229E. As controls, cultures received a CEFX viral epitope pool (the positive control), an HIV-1 Nef peptide pool (the negative control), or no peptide at all. In around 10 COVID-19 convalescent patients and 4 infection-naive healthy vaccine recipients, researchers compared the spike-specific CD4+ TCR repertoire from before mRNA vaccination with the repertoire from after. On the study overall, not on this receptor specifically: Among convalescent patients, a median about 90% of the SARS-CoV-2-reactive clones seen after vaccination appeared only after vaccination, which suggests priming specific to the vaccine. The median count of SARS-CoV-2-reactive clonotypes went up from 20 to 25 after infection to 38 after vaccination, although the change was not significant. Of the vaccine-specific clones found in convalescent patients, nearly all (304 of 307) were mono-reactive for SARS-CoV-2 spike instead of being cross-reactive with common cold coronaviruses. The number of convalescent patients in the study was relatively small, and the study did not examine early timepoints following natural infection.

In the paper's terms, the treatment or condition label means: approximately 10-day PBMC culture with coronavirus spike peptide pools or control peptides (ViraFEST assay). The ViraFEST assay was used in the study, in which antigen-specific T cells were expanded with peptide pools and expanded clonotypes were subsequently identified by TCR sequencing. The positive SARS-CoV-2 PCR tests of the convalescent patients were dated from March to December 2020, before the Alpha, Beta and Delta variants emerged in the United States. Roughly 2 million PBMCs per well were cultured in IMDM with about 5% human AB serum and around 10 IU/ml IL-2, plus 10 ug/ml peptide pools. On days 3 and 7, half of the culture medium was replaced with fresh IL-2-containing medium. Once the cells had been in culture for around 10 days, the EasySep CD4+ T cell isolation kit was used to isolate CD4+ T cells by negative selection. Ficoll-Paque Plus gradient centrifugation was used to isolate PBMCs from whole blood, and the isolated PBMCs were then either used fresh or cryopreserved at -140C. Triplicate wells were generally used for each culture condition.

The CDR3 contains 17 residues, cysteine and phenylalanine counted. Only the CDR3 part of the read is kept: 51 bases, read in frame from the first base. Via the germline V gene, CDR1 is SGHVS and CDR2 FQNEAQ. Library preparation was by PCR. DNA from cultured CD4+ T cells underwent TCR sequencing with the Oncomine TCR Beta short-read assay at the Johns Hopkins FTIC core. The QIAamp micro DNA kit was used to extract genomic DNA from the cultured CD4+ T cells. Oncomine TCR Beta libraries from cultured CD4+ T cells were pooled with unique dual indexes and sequenced on an Illumina iSeq 100. From the authors' description of their analysis: Non-productive sequences were removed, and CDR3s not starting with C, not ending with F or W, or shorter than 7 amino acids were discarded. Antigen-specific clonotypes were identified using the MANAFEST web application through comparison of peptide-stimulated wells with reference and other culture wells. Positive clones required FDR below 0.05, an odds ratio above 5, and productive frequency above 0.1% in at least two of three replicate wells. Cross-reactive clonotypes were defined as significantly expanded in both SARS-CoV-2 spike wells and at least one common cold coronavirus spike condition. Similarity between CDR3 sequences was evaluated in R version 3.6.1 using Levenshtein distances (stringdist) and unrooted phylogenetic trees (ape). Clones were called with MiXCR by TCRdb after fastp trimmed the public reads at Q25, and only in-frame beta chains were retained. Every distinct CDR3 protein forms one entry, paired with its most common genes and DNA. It is TCRdb's table, rather than the study itself, that gives the V and J calls and clone size. The table for this sample lists roughly 12,000 distinct CDR3 sequences; 25% to 40% of them were counted only once. In total, the top ten clones hold approximately 13% of the sample.

As regards this clonotype: Its binding antigen is unknown. Relative to the germline gene, one junction end is altered; a read error may explain this.

The TCR originated in a human donor who had recovered from COVID-19. The sequencing here drew on CD4+ T cells from blood, cultured in vitro, taken after SARS-CoV-2 vaccination. The sequence is built from TRBV7-8 and TRBJ2-1; the D segment could be TRBD2, given 6 matching bases. The CDR3 has the sequence CATSLAPGSGPNNEQFF. The nucleotide sequence is given as TGTGCCACCAGCTTAGCGCCGGGGAGCGGGCCCAACAATGAGCAGTTCTTC.